This T cell receptor (beta chain) was recovered during a study of blood T cell repertoires in COVID-19. Turning to the study itself: Researchers got acute and convalescent COVID-19 samples from the United States, Italy and Spain. PBMCs, B-cell-depleted T cells, or T cells were the source of the cDNA or gDNA that made up the material.

Original processing methods: Reference gene primer amplification in the assay estimated nucleated cell counts. Data came from immunoSEQ multiplex PCR; TCRdb stores just in-frame clones and leaves some out. Clonal size and the V and J genes are those of that table, whereas D and trimming came from the DNA. The data show some 170,000 clones, roughly nine tenths seen once. This CDR3 comprises 11 residues. The germline V and J ends were trimmed by 2 bases and 7 bases, with 5 bases remaining between them. Assignments of participants to cohorts depended upon their own reported clinical history. Sequencing was done on a sample of PBMCs or T cells enriched from blood (not recorded which). This clonotype was sampled from a human donor with acute COVID-19. The donor label of this sample is uncertain. The chain joins TRBV12-3 or TRBV12-4 to TRBJ2-5, with a tentative D call TRBD1 (5 bases). The CDR3 nucleotides read TGTGCCAGCAGTTTACAGGGGACCCAGTACTTC. This translates into CASSLQGTQYF.